One TCR beta chain is described in this entry. The data were produced by immunoSEQ multiplex PCR, yet TCRdb's version contains in-frame clones alone and is incomplete. The data contain about 95,000 clones, 85% to 90% of them seen just once; the ten biggest clones take up roughly 1.6%. These data are taken from a study of PD-L1 blockade in urothelial cancer. Study overall: Most patients, about 85% of the roughly 30, were males with bladder-origin cancer.

CDR1 and CDR2 (germline): SGHAT, FQNNGV. Losses at the gene ends were 0 bases for V and 8 bases for J; bases not matched to a gene: 8. The CDR3 is made up of 16 amino acids. Indicated time point: pretreatment peripheral blood. Sample: PBMCs, taken around atezolizumab (anti-PD-L1) treatment. The receptor comes from a man aged 55 to 70 with urothelial cancer. The J gene is TRBJ2-1, the V gene TRBV11-2, with 9 positions matching TRBD2. CDR3 amino acids: CASSLDSSGRSHEQFF. CDR3 DNA: TGTGCCAGCAGCTTAGATAGTAGCGGGAGATCCCATGAGCAGTTCTTC.